This T cell receptor beta chain was identified in a study of T cell repertoires in cytomegalovirus infection. Study results and limitations: What dominated the ex vivo response were HLA-C-restricted CMV-specific TCR beta clonotypes.

MiXCR, run by TCRdb on the reads, gives a single entry per CDR3 protein. The sample lists 700,000 to 850,000 distinct CDR3 sequences, approximately 30% occurring once. The sample holds a few counts of this clonotype. The antigen is not known. CDR1 is MNHEY and CDR2 is SVGAGI in the germline V gene. This CDR3 region has 15 residues. Trimming stripped 0 bases from V and 8 bases from J, with 14 bases between. This receptor was obtained from a human donor in good health (CMV status not recorded). Some clones in this sample may be carry-over from other donors' samples. The V call is TRBV6-5, the J call TRBJ2-1; possible D gene TRBD1, 6 bases. Sequencing was performed on cultured CD8+ T cells from PBMCs, taken from culture after CMV antigen stimulation. CDR3 DNA: TGTGCCAGCAGTTACTCGGGGGCTAGTATCGATGAGCAGTTCTTC. It translates to CASSYSGASIDEQFF.